This TCR beta chain was captured by sequencing in a study of cytomegalovirus exposure and HLA in healthy donors (dated by TCRdb to about 2017). Regarding the research as a whole: In an earlier analysis of 587 of the donors, 250 to 300 Gb of sequence data and 117 million unique TCR beta sequences from about 179 million T cells were reported. To predict cytomegalovirus infection status, the study brought together high-throughput TCR immunosequencing, statistical association of individual TCRs with disease status, and machine learning. In addition to the first cohort of 650 to 750 subjects, a separate validation cohort of under 150 different subjects was used. The study was designed to test whether signatures of past pathogen exposure could be identified by cataloging public T cell receptors. Approximately 310 gigabases of sequencing data and around 85 million unique TCR sequences made up an early release that covered 500 to 700 HLA-typed donors. A few DR-DQ haplotypes were treated as single units for association and clustering because of strong linkage in the cohort. The study used immunosequencing to profile the T cell repertoires of hundreds of subjects and linked those repertoires to cytomegalovirus serostatus. A later genetic analysis used genome-wide SNP genotypes for about 65% of the 666 donors, treating that subset as a discovery cohort. Across approximately 400 genotyped donors of the cohort, an average of approximately 240,000 unique TCR beta nucleotide sequences per donor were sequenced, and roughly a sixth of those sequences were non-productive. The number of donors typed differed by locus, with 629-630 for A, B, C, DRB1 and DQB1, 522 for DQA1, 600 to 610 for DPA1, and around 450 for DPB1. Rather than using new phenotypic data, the later analysis identified candidate immune exposures from TCR beta sequences and from how often those sequences occurred across donors. In an earlier analysis of 550 to 700 of the donors, high-throughput TCR beta sequencing was used to judge whether each TCR beta V gene segment behaved as functional or pseudogenic. Of the 398 genotyped donors, 81% were placed in the genetic ancestry cluster associated with self-reported Caucasian donors. Every discovery cohort repertoire had been produced on one sequencing platform. Alongside the repertoire data, information on donor age, sex, ethnicity and CMV serostatus was compiled. A later analysis re-examined previously published TCR beta repertoires from roughly 650 donors and added high-resolution HLA genotyping to investigate patterns of TCR occurrence. HLA typing included class I and class II loci at four-digit resolution. Study-wide findings and limitations: In a later genetic analysis, fewer N-insertions in productive TCRs were reported among donors in an Asian-associated ancestry cluster than the roughly 700-donor mean. According to the authors, the approach could potentially be generalized to other disease states and immunological phenotypes. Because counts were too low, about 18 rarely observed V segments, including chromosome 9 orphons, were excluded from the earlier analysis of under 650 of the donors. Strong co-occurrence of HLA alleles, especially DR and DQ, made assigning TCR associations to individual alleles difficult. CMV serostatus was the only immune exposure information available for the cohort. In a later analysis, most CMV-associated TCR beta chains were found to appear HLA-restricted, with HLA associations seemingly driven largely by CMV exposure. A further reported finding was that TCR beta sequences accurately predicted the HLA-A and HLA-B alleles for most subjects in the first cohort. In an earlier analysis of around 500 of the donors, most TCR beta V segments appeared in productive rearrangements about 87% or about 30% of the time, broadly matching IMGT annotations. Because the 87-base-pair reads could not distinguish some IMGT-functional V segments, including TRBV6-2 and TRBV6-3, those segments were excluded. The presence/absence analyses assumed that sequencing depth was roughly uniform across donors, and that assumption may not be true. A cluster of highly shared sequence variants was judged likely to represent a technical artifact of the sequencing pipeline. According to a later analysis, TCR association rates differed among HLA loci, with DRB1 alleles showing the most associated TCRs and HLA-C alleles showing the fewest. A few of the identified cytomegalovirus-associated TCR beta chains were confirmed in vitro to be specific for cytomegalovirus antigens. In a later analysis, several top co-occurrence clusters were reported to appear linked to parvovirus B19, influenza, CMV and Epstein-Barr virus. Across donors, most TCR sequences were observed very rarely, whereas some public TCRs were present in many individuals. Linkage disequilibrium might explain the correlated functional status among segregating V segments, but an unknown experimental factor could not be excluded. In a later analysis, HLA-associated TCR beta chains were found to be more clonally expanded and to have lower generation probabilities than equally common non-associated chains. The study gave a list of about 160 TCR beta chains associated with cytomegalovirus. Because HLA typing was unavailable for some donors at each locus, only the typed subset was used in association tests. Specific HLA alleles were associated with roughly 16,000 TCR beta sequences at a false discovery rate of 0.05 in a later analysis. In both the original and validation cohorts, the classifier was reported to diagnose cytomegalovirus status with high specificity and sensitivity. This cohort had only TCR beta chains sequenced, and the lack of alpha or paired-chain data limited which features could be detected. V-gene and J-gene trimming of TCR beta chains was associated with a missense DCLRE1C variant in a later genetic analysis, and the association was replicated in an independent cohort.

Library generation was performed with the immunoSEQ multiplex PCR assay. For the multiplex PCR, a mixture combining 60 forward primers for TCR Vbeta segments and 13 reverse primers for TCR Jbeta segments was used. The CDR3 region of rearranged TCR beta genes was amplified from genomic DNA with a multiplex PCR assay. The amplified TCR beta libraries were sequenced on the Illumina HiSeq System as 87-base-pair reads. The authors' analysis ran thus. A later analysis counted approximately 76 million unique TCR beta chains across the 700 or so repertoires, and some 11 million of these chains were shared by at least two donors. Raw reads were error-corrected and collapsed into unique sequences by a nearest-neighbor algorithm in which closely related sequences were merged to remove PCR and sequencing errors. V, D and J gene segments were assigned by aligning CDR3 sequences to IMGT reference sequences. For a sequence to be retained, a match of at least six nucleotides to both a V gene segment and a J gene segment was required. Rearrangements were classified as productive when the CDR3 lacked stop codons and remained in frame with V and J, and all other rearrangements were classified as non-productive. Following IMGT convention, CDR3 was defined as the stretch from the second conserved V-encoded cysteine up to the conserved J-encoded phenylalanine. In an earlier analysis of 500 to 650 of the donors, sequences lacking an unambiguous match to a single V gene segment were excluded. An earlier analysis of approximately 590 of the donors called V segments functional above 56.7% productive rearrangements and segregating when the between-donor standard deviation exceeded 5%. A statistical classification framework was developed to diagnose cytomegalovirus status using the catalog of TCR beta chain sequences. In a later analysis, V and J genes were assigned by comparing TCR nucleotide sequences against IMGT/GENE-DB human TR gene sequences. The TCRdist pipeline was used in a later analysis to assign CDR3 sequences and most-parsimonious VDJ recombination scenarios. In a later analysis, every TCR beta chain was defined by the combination of its CDR3 amino acid sequence and its V-gene family, and reads without a unique V-gene family were dropped. In a later analysis, fewer than 600 highly shared, low-generation-probability nucleotide sequences were removed to address suspected cross-contamination and a sequencing artifact. In a later analysis, a clonal expansion index for each public chain was calculated from normalized within-repertoire ranks of inferred template counts. In a later analysis, generation probabilities were computed with a VDJ recombination model fitted to out-of-frame rearrangements, and the resulting probabilities were checked against IGoR. In a later analysis, hypergeometric tests were used to score TCR-TCR, TCR-HLA and TCR-CMV co-occurrence, with a repertoire-size bias correction applied to TCR pairs. False discovery rates were estimated in a later analysis by permuting HLA or CMV assignments 20 times. In a later analysis, co-occurring TCRs were grouped with DBSCAN, and TCRdist sequence similarity was added when clustering was performed within HLA-allele-positive subsets. Repertoires with fewer than 30,000 or more than 120,000 public chains, plus five repertoires with anomalous nucleotide sharing, were excluded from co-occurrence clustering. The immuneACCESS repertoire file appears here via TCRdb, limited to in-frame rearrangements. These files lack a portion of the clones; in checked studies, under half of the deficit traces to unresolved V genes, and the cause of the others is not known. V and J calls and clone size are given by that table; D and trimming were obtained from the DNA. The sample contains tens of thousands of clones, 84% of them found a single time. The leading ten clones occupy 3.5% to 4% of the sample.

The cohort consisted of hundreds of healthy bone marrow donors. All cohort members were sampled while nominally healthy, although unrecorded immune exposures were likely present. The donor was CMV seronegative and was included in the group of a few hundred seronegative cohort members. Every donor gave a peripheral blood sample, and the peripheral blood mononuclear cells from that sample were used for TCR beta sequencing. Genomic DNA was extracted from the blood cell samples with the Qiagen DNeasy Blood Extraction Kit. According to the germline V gene, CDR1 reads MDHEN and CDR2 reads SYDVKM. CDR3 length: 14 amino acids, cysteine to phenylalanine. The DNA shown is the 42-base CDR3, in frame from base 1. V is reduced by 6 bases and J by 6 bases, leaving a spacing of 18 bases between them. Concerning this clone: The clone's antigen remains unknown. The sample holds no much larger clone one base away, and base qualities are not on file.

The sequenced material came from PBMCs. The sequence joins TRBV28 to TRBJ2-7; TRBD2 might be the D gene, on 6 matching bases. The TCR originated in a young woman in good health and CMV-seronegative. The bases are TGTGCCAGCAGGGGCCACGGGGGAAGTTGCGAGCAGTACTTC. Translation gives CASRGHGGSCEQYF.